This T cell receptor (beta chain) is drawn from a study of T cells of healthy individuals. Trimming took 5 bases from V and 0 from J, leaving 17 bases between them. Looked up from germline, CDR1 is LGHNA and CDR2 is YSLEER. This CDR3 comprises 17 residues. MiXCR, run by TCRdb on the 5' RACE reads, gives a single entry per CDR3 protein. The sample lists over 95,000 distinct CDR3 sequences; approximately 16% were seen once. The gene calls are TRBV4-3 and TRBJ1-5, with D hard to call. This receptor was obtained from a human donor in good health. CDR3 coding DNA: TGCGCCAGCAGCTCCCCCACGGGCAGTTATAGCAATCAGCCCCAGCATTTT. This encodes CASSSPTGSYSNQPQHF.